This record concerns one T cell receptor beta chain sequence. This clonotype has just a few counts. Its antigen specificity is not known. No base quality information exists; no much larger clone differs at one position. The sample is drawn from a study of T cells in Graves' hyperthyroidism and ophthalmopathy (dated by TCRdb to about 2019). About the full investigation: Peripheral blood samples were taken at the time of initial diagnosis, prior to any treatment. An independent validation cohort of about 20 hyperthyroidism patients and over 15 patients who later progressed to ophthalmopathy tested prospective prediction of ophthalmopathy. TCR Vbeta CDR3 sequencing of some 140 peripheral blood samples (around 45 ophthalmopathy, 75 to 85 hyperthyroidism and approximately 17 progressor patients) is reported in the paper. To identify distinguishing TCR V-J signatures, a discovery cohort of about a hundred patients was used, comprising 40 to 45 with Graves' ophthalmopathy and approximately 58 with stable Graves' hyperthyroidism. In about 6 Graves' hyperthyroidism patients, the study also compared T-cell repertoires from thyroid tissue with T-cell repertoires from blood. Once sampling was done, hyperthyroidism patients were given methimazole at a starting dose of 30 mg daily, whereas ophthalmopathy patients were given high-dose intravenous methylprednisolone. The 75 to 100 discovery patients were randomly split 7:3 into training and test sets.

Amplification of TCR beta CDR3 regions was carried out from RNA transcripts. The TCR CDR3 was subjected to a first round of RT-PCR using the HTBI primer set and the Qiagen OneStep RT-PCR kit. Libraries were constructed in a second round of multiplex PCR, after which size selection and purification were performed. Sequencing of the libraries was done on an Illumina HiSeq2000 using paired-end 100 bp reads. The original methods were these. SOAPnuke was used to process the raw data, with reads discarded if the reads contained adapters or uncalled bases, had a mean Phred below 15, or lacked an exact constant-primer or identifier match. COPE v1.2.5 was used to merge the high-quality paired reads, and each unique nucleotide sequence was defined as a clonotype. MiTCR v1.1 was used to align clonotypes to the IMGT TRBV, TRBD and TRBJ reference segments. Analysis was restricted to V-J combinations with a frequency above 0.0001, which covered roughly 99% of repertoires. A TCS score was defined as the ratio between F50 (clonal expansion) and ExV (chaos), using BLOSUM62-based TCRdist between CDR3 peptides within each V-J. Welch's t-statistics and random forest reduced around 520 V-J features to around 14, which were used in a naive Bayes classifier (R e1071). The raw public data were reprocessed by TCRdb itself: fastp quality trimming at Q25, MiXCR clonotype calling, in-frame beta chains only. CDR3 protein sequences are deduplicated, and each keeps its most common genes and DNA. The V and J calls and clone size are TCRdb's, not the authors'. This sample comprises hundreds of thousands of distinct CDR3 sequences, 13% to 15% of them detected only once. 9.5% to 15% of the sample lies in the top ten.

Ophthalmopathy patients had moderately to severely active disease, with a Clinical Activity Score of 3 or more, a NOSPECS grade of 4 or more, and a disease duration of less than 3 months. Exclusion was applied to patients with uncontrolled infections, other autoimmune diseases, pregnancy or lactation. Diagnoses were established on the basis of clinical symptoms, serum thyroxine and TRAb, thyroid ultrasound, and orbital computed tomography. PBMCs were separated from roughly 9.3 ml of fresh peripheral blood using Ficoll-Paque density gradient centrifugation. Trizol reagent was used to extract total RNA, and RNA quality was then checked on an Agilent 2100 Bioanalyzer. The germline V gene encodes CDR1 GTSNPN and CDR2 SVGIG (reference sequence). The cysteine opens and the phenylalanine closes a CDR3 of 21 amino acids. Solely the CDR3 DNA is kept, with 63 bases framed from the first base. Trimming accounts for 2 bases at V and 0 bases at J, while the number of junction bases matched to no gene is 20.

The paper as a whole reports these results and caveats: Ophthalmopathy was separated from stable hyperthyroidism by a 13 V-J signature model, with around 90% sensitivity and 81% to 82% specificity obtained in cross-validation and 80%/75% obtained in testing. No statistical method was used to set the sample size in advance, and investigators knew the group allocation. Most expanded thyroid clonotypes (frequency above 0.001) were also detected in blood, a finding suggesting that blood repertoires may reflect thyroid immune responses. In validation, the model predicted progression to ophthalmopathy a median of around 6.5 months before onset, with roughly 68% sensitivity and 72.22% specificity.

The chain is made from TRBV30 and TRBJ2-1, and 9 bases in between align with TRBD2. The specimen was blood. This sequence originates from a woman between 50 and 59 years old with Graves' ophthalmopathy. The sequenced DNA: TGTGCCTGGAGTTTTTATACTTCAGGGACTAGCAGGAGGGCCTCCTACAATGAGCAGTTCTTC. Its protein is CAWSFYTSGTSRRASYNEQFF.